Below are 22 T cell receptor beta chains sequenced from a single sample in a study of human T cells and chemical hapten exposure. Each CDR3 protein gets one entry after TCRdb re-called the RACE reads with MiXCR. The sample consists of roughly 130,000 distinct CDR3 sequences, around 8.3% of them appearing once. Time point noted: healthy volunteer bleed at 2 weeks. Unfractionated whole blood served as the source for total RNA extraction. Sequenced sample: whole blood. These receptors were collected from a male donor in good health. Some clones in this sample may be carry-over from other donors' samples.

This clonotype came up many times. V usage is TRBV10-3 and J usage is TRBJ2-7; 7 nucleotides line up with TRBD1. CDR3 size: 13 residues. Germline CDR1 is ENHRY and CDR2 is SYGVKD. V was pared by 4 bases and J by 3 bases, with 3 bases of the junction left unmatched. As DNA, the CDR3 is TGTGCCATCAGTGCGGGACAGAACTACGAGCAGTACTTC. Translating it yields CAISAGQNYEQYF.

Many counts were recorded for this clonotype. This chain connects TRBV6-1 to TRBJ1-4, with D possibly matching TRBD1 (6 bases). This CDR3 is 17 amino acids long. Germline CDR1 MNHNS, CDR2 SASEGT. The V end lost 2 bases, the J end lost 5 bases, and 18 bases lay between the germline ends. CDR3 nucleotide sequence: TGTGCCAGCAGTGAACAGGGGATTGGGACACTCAATGAAAAACTGTTTTTT. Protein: CASSEQGIGTLNEKLFF.

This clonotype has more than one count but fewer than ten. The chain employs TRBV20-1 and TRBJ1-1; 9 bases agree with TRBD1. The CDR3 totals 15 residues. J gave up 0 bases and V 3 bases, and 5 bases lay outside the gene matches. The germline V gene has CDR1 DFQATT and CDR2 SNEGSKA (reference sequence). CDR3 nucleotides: TGCAGTGCTAGTCGGGGACAGGGATTGAACACTGAAGCTTTCTTT. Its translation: CSASRGQGLNTEAFF.

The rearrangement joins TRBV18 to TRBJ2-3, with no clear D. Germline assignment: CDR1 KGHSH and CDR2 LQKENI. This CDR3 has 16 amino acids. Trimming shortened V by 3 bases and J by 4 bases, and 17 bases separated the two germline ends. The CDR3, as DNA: TGTGCCAGCTCACCCGGACCCTTCTCCGACCCAGATACGCAGTATTTT. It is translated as CASSPGPFSDPDTQYF.

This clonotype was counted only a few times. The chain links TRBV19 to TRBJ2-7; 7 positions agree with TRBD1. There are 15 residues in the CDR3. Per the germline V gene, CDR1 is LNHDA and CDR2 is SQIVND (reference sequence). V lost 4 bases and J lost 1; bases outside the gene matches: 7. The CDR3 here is CASSTGTAISYEQYF. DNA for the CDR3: TGTGCCAGTAGTACCGGGACAGCGATTTCCTACGAGCAGTACTTC. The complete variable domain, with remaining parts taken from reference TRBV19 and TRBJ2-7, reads DGGITQSPKYLFRKEGQNVTLSCEQNLNHDAMYWYRQDPGQGLRLIYYSQIVNDFQKGDIAEGYSVSREKKESFPLTVTSAQKNPTAFYLCASSTGTAISYEQYFGPGTRLTVT.

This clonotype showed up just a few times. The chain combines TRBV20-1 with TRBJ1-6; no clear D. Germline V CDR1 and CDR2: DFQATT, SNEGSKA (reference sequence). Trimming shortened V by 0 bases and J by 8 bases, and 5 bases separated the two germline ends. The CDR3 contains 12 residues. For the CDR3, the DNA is TGCAGTGCTAGAGAGAGTTATTCACCCCTCCACTTT. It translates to CSARESYSPLHF.

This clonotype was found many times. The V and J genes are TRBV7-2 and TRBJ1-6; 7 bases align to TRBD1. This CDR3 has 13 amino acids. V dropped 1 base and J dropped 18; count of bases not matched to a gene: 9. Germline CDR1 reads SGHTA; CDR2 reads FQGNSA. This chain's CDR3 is CASSLGGVSGGHF. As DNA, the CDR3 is TGTGCCAGCAGCTTAGGGGGGGTGTCAGGGGGCCACTTT.

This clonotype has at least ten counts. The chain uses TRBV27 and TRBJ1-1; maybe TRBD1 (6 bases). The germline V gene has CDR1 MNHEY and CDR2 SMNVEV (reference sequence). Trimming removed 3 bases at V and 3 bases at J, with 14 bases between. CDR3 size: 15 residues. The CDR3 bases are TGTGCCAGCAGTTTTAGAGGGGGAGTTGACACTGAAGCTTTCTTT. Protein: CASSFRGGVDTEAFF.

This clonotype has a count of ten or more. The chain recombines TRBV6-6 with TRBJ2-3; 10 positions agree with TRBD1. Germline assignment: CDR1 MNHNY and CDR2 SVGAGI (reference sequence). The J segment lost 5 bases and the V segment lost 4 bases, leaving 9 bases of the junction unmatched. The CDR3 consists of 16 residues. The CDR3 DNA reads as TGTGCCAGCAGTTTAGGGGGGACAGGGGTCGTAGATACGCAGTATTTT. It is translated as CASSLGGTGVVDTQYF.

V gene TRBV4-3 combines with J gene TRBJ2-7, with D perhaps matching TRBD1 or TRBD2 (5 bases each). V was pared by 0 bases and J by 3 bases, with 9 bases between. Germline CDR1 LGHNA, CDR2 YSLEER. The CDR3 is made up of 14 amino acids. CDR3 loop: CASSQEGVGYEQYF. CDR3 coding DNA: TGCGCCAGCAGCCAAGAGGGGGTTGGCTACGAGCAGTACTTC.

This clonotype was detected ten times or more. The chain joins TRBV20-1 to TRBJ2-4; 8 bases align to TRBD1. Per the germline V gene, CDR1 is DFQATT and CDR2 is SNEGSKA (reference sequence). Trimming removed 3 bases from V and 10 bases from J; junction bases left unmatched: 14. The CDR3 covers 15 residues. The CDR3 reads CSARATGAAERIQYF. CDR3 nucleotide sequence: TGCAGTGCTAGGGCGACAGGGGCCGCGGAGAGGATTCAGTACTTC.

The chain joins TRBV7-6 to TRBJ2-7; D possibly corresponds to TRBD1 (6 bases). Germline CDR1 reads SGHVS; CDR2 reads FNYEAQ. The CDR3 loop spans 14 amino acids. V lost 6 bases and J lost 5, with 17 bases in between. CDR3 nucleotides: TGTGCCAGCAGGGACCCGACAGGTACCAACGAGCAGTACTTC. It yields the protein CASRDPTGTNEQYF.

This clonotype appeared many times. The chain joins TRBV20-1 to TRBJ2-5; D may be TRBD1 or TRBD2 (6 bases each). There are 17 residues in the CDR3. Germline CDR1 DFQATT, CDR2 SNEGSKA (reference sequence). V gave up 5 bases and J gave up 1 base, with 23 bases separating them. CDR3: CSAPLSPYGGRQETQYF. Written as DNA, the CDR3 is TGCAGTGCTCCCCTTTCCCCCTACGGGGGCCGCCAAGAGACCCAGTACTTC.

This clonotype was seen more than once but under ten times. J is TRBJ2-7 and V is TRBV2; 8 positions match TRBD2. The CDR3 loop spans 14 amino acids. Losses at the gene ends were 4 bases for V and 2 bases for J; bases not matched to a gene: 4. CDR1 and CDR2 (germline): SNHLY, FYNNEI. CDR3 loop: CASSVAGGTYEQYF. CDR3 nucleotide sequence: TGTGCCAGCAGTGTCGCGGGGGGTACCTACGAGCAGTACTTC.

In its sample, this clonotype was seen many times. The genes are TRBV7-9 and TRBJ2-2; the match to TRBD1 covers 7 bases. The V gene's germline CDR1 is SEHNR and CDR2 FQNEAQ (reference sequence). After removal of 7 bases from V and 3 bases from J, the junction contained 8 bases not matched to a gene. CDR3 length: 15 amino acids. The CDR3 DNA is TGTGCCAGCACCCAACAGGGGCCCGACACCGGGGAGCTGTTTTTT. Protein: CASTQQGPDTGELFF.

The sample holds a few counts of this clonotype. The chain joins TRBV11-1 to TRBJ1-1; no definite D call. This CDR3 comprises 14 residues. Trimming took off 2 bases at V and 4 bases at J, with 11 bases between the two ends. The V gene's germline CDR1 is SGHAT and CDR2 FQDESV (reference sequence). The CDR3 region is CASSLFSAPTEAFF. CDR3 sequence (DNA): TGTGCCAGCAGCTTATTTTCAGCTCCCACTGAAGCTTTCTTT.

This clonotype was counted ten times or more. The CDR3 bases are TGTGCCAGCAGTGGGAGGCGGGGACTGGCGGATGAGCAGTTCTTC. It is translated as CASSGRRGLADEQFF. V and J are TRBV12-3 or TRBV12-4 and TRBJ2-1; D is possibly TRBD2 (6 bases). The CDR3 is made up of 15 amino acids. Trimming took 5 bases from V and 8 from J, leaving 19 bases between them.

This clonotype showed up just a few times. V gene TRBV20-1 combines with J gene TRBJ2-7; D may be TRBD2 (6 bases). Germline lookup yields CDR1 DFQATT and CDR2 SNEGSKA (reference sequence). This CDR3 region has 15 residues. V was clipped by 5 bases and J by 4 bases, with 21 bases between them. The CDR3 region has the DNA TGCAGTGCTGCCCCCGAGGGTAGCGGTGTTTACGAGCAGTACTTC. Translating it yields CSAAPEGSGVYEQYF.

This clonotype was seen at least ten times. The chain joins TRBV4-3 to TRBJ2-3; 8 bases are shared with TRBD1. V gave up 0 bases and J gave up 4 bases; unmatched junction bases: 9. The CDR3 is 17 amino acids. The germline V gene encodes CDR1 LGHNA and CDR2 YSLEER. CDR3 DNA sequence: TGCGCCAGCAGCCAAGAGGCTCGCAGGGGGCTGTCAGATACGCAGTATTTT. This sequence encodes CASSQEARRGLSDTQYF.

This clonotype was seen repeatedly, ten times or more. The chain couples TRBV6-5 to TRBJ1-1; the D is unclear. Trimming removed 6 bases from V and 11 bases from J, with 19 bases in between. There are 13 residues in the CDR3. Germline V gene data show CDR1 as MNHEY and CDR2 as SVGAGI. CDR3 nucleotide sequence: TGTGCCAGCAGCCCCGGTGCCGTGTTAGAGGCTTTCTTT. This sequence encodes CASSPGAVLEAFF.

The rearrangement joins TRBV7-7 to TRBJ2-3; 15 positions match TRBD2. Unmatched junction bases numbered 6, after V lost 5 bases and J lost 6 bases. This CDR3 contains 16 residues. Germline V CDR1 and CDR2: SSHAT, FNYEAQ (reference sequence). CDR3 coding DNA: TGTGCCAGCAGCCCCGGACTAGCGGGAGGGCCGGATACGCAGTATTTT. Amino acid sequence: CASSPGLAGGPDTQYF.

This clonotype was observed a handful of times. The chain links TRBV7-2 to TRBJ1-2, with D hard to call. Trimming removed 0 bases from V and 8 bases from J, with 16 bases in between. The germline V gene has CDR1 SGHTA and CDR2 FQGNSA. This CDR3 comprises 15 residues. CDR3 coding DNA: TGTGCCAGCAGCTTAGCGGAACTCAGGTTGAAGGGCTACACCTTC. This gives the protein CASSLAELRLKGYTF.